These 21 T cell receptor beta chains came from one sample sequenced in a study of blood T cell repertoires in COVID-19. Sequencing was performed with immunoSEQ multiplex PCR; in TCRdb, only in-frame clones are kept and a portion is missing. Here the sample spans around 150,000 clones, around 87% being singletons. The sequenced material came from peripheral blood. The receptors derive from a woman aged 60 to 75 with active or convalescent COVID-19.

This chain links TRBV6-4 with TRBJ2-1; 9 bases are a match to TRBD1. Germline assignment: CDR1 MRHNA and CDR2 SNTAGT. V gave up 6 bases and J gave up 6 bases; unmatched junction bases: 3. The CDR3 sequence is 13 residues long. This CDR3 is CASSRTGVNEQFF. As DNA, the CDR3 is TGTGCCAGCAGCCGGACAGGGGTCAATGAGCAGTTCTTC.

The chain joins TRBV7-8 to TRBJ1-5, with D maybe TRBD1 (6 bases). The germline V gene has CDR1 SGHVS and CDR2 FQNEAQ. This CDR3 comprises 16 residues. The V gene lost 5 bases and the J gene lost 0 bases, with 14 bases spanning the gap. CDR3 residues: CASSVGTPYSNQPQHF. DNA of the CDR3: TGTGCCAGCAGCGTTGGGACACCGTATAGCAATCAGCCCCAGCATTTT. Variable domain in full (rest from reference TRBV7-8 and TRBJ1-5): GAGVSQSPRYKVAKRGQDVALRCDPISGHVSLFWYQQALGQGPEFLTYFQNEAQLDKSGLPSDRFFAERPEGSVSTLKIQRTQQEDSAVYLCASSVGTPYSNQPQHFGDGTRLSIL.

V and J are TRBV5-1 and TRBJ2-1; possible D gene TRBD2, 5 bases. The germline V gene has CDR1 SGHRS and CDR2 YFSETQ. Trimming stripped 0 bases from V and 0 bases from J, with 10 bases between. CDR3 size: 16 residues. CDR3 loop: CASSLGDSASYNEQFF. In DNA, the CDR3 is TGCGCCAGCAGCTTGGGAGATAGCGCCTCCTACAATGAGCAGTTCTTC.

The chain joins TRBV14 to TRBJ2-1; D not certain. Germline V lookup: CDR1 SGHDN, CDR2 FVKESK. V was shortened by 4 bases and J by 6 bases, with 22 bases between the two germline ends. CDR3 length: 17 amino acids. The CDR3 nucleotides read TGTGCCAGCAGCCTCACTACTTATAGCCACTTAGGCAATGAGCAGTTCTTC. It is translated as CASSLTTYSHLGNEQFF.

J is TRBJ2-1 and V is TRBV5-5, with 7 bases lining up with TRBD2. The CDR3 has 14 amino acids. The junction had 10 bases not matched to a gene; V was cut back by 4 bases and J by 9 bases. Germline V gene lookup returns CDR1 SGHKS and CDR2 YYEKEE (reference sequence). In DNA, the CDR3 is TGTGCCAGCAGCCACGTTATGGGGGGGACTGAGCAGTTCTTC. This translates into CASSHVMGGTEQFF.

The rearrangement joins TRBV7-3 to TRBJ1-2; tentative D call: TRBD1 (6 bases). V shed 1 base and J shed 2 bases, with 11 bases lying between them. The CDR3 has 15 amino acids. The germline V gene has CDR1 SGHTA and CDR2 FQGTGA. In nucleotides, the CDR3 is TGTGCCAGCAGCTTAATGGCAGGGACAAACTATGGCTACACCTTC. Translation gives CASSLMAGTNYGYTF.

The chain recombines TRBV15 with TRBJ1-4; 10 bases match TRBD1. The CDR3 consists of 14 residues. Germline CDR1 reads LNHNV; CDR2 reads YYDKDF (reference sequence). J was trimmed by 7 bases and V by 3 bases; bases with no gene match: 2. The CDR3 protein is CATSRDRGSEKLFF. The CDR3 DNA sequence: TGTGCCACCAGCAGGGACAGGGGGTCTGAAAAACTGTTTTTT.

This chain links TRBV7-8 with TRBJ2-4; tentatively, D is TRBD2 (5 bases). V dropped 0 bases and J dropped 9 bases, with 12 bases sitting between them. Germline assignment: CDR1 SGHVS and CDR2 FQNEAQ. The CDR3 loop spans 14 amino acids. The CDR3 sequence is CASSLAPREGIQYF. In nucleotides, the CDR3 is TGTGCCAGCAGCTTAGCTCCGCGCGAGGGCATTCAGTACTTC.

This chain connects TRBV6-4 to TRBJ2-1; 7 bases are a match to TRBD1. With 9 bases clipped from V and 3 bases from J, the junction kept 2 bases outside the gene matches. CDR3 length: 12 amino acids. Germline V gene lookup returns CDR1 MRHNA and CDR2 SNTAGT. The DNA of the CDR3 is TGTGCCAGTGGACAGGTCTACAATGAGCAGTTCTTC. It yields the protein CASGQVYNEQFF.

The CDR3 loop is CASSLGLEADTQYF. In DNA form, the CDR3 reads TGCGCCAGCAGCTTGGGACTAGAGGCCGATACGCAGTATTTT. This chain joins TRBV5-1 and TRBJ2-3, with D tentatively TRBD2 (6 bases). Germline lookup yields CDR1 SGHRS and CDR2 YFSETQ. V was trimmed by 0 bases and J by 6 bases, leaving 11 bases between them. The CDR3 length is 14 residues. Full variable domain (remainder filled in from reference TRBV5-1 and TRBJ2-3): KAGVTQTPRYLIKTRGQQVTLSCSPISGHRSVSWYQQTPGQGLQFLFEYFSETQRNKGNFPGRFSGRQFSNSRSEMNVSTLELGDSALYLCASSLGLEADTQYFGPGTRLTVL.

The chain is built from TRBV29-1 and TRBJ1-2, with D possibly TRBD1 on 6 matching bases. V lost 7 bases to trimming and J lost 8 bases, with 14 bases between them. This CDR3 is built from 11 residues. Germline V gene data show CDR1 as SQVTM and CDR2 as ANQGSEA. As DNA, the CDR3 is TGCAGCGCCGGGGGGCAGGGCGGCTACACCTTC. Translating gives CSAGGQGGYTF.

This chain uses TRBV11-3 with TRBJ1-3, with 8 positions matching TRBD1. This CDR3 is 16 amino acids long. Germline CDR1 and CDR2: SGHNT and YENEEA. V was pared by 4 bases and J by 1 base, with 6 bases of the junction left unmatched. The CDR3 protein is CASSSGQAASGNTIYF. Written as DNA, the CDR3 is TGTGCCAGCAGCTCGGGACAGGCGGCGTCTGGAAACACCATATATTTT.

The chain is built from TRBV12-3 or TRBV12-4 and TRBJ1-1, with 8 positions matching TRBD1. The CDR3 contains 12 residues. V dropped 6 bases and J dropped 7; count of bases not matched to a gene: 4. The CDR3 reads CASSPGQGEAFF. In DNA, the CDR3 is TGTGCCAGCAGCCCCGGACAGGGTGAAGCTTTCTTT.

This sequence joins TRBV9 and TRBJ2-3; 9 nucleotides align to TRBD1. Per the germline V gene, CDR1 is SGDLS and CDR2 is YYNGEE. V lost 3 bases and J lost 1; bases outside the gene matches: 3. The CDR3 contains 15 residues. The CDR3 loop reads CASSARTGGTDTQYF. For the CDR3, the DNA is TGTGCCAGCAGCGCACGGACAGGGGGCACAGATACGCAGTATTTT.

The genes are TRBV4-1 and TRBJ2-1, with D unresolved. Germline values: CDR1 MGHRA, CDR2 YSYEKL. CDR3 length: 16 amino acids. Deletions cut 5 bases from V and 0 bases from J, with 14 bases between. CDR3 nucleotides: TGCGCCAGCAGCTCTTCCTCGTCAGGCTCCTACAATGAGCAGTTCTTC. Translated: CASSSSSSGSYNEQFF.

The chain recombines TRBV2 with TRBJ2-3; no reliable D call. V was shortened by 6 bases and J by 2 bases, with 9 bases between the two germline ends. CDR3 length equals 13 residues. Germline-derived CDR1 and CDR2 are SNHLY and FYNNEI. CDR3 DNA sequence: TGTGCCAGCAGGCCGACAATCACAGATACGCAGTATTTT. This gives the protein CASRPTITDTQYF. Drawing the rest from reference TRBV2 and TRBJ2-3, the complete variable domain is EPEVTQTPSHQVTQMGQEVILRCVPISNHLYFYWYRQILGQKVEFLVSFYNNEISEKSEIFDDQFSVERPDGSNFTLKIRSTKLEDSAMYFCASRPTITDTQYFGPGTRLTVL.

The chain recombines TRBV6-2 or TRBV6-3 with TRBJ1-1, with TRBD1 matching over 8 bases. This CDR3 has 17 residues. Trimming removed 5 bases from V and 5 bases from J; junction bases left unmatched: 16. CDR1 is MNHEY, CDR2 SVGEGT, per germline. This CDR3 is CASSPGAGRGRETEAFF. CDR3 DNA sequence: TGTGCCAGCAGTCCGGGAGCGGGCAGGGGGCGGGAAACTGAAGCTTTCTTT.

The rearrangement uses TRBV7-6 and TRBJ2-1; 15 bases match TRBD2. The ends lost 5 bases at V and 8 bases at J; junction bases unmatched: 13. Germline lookup yields CDR1 SGHVS and CDR2 FNYEAQ. The CDR3 extends over 18 amino acids. In DNA, the CDR3 is TGTGCCAGCAGCGGATTACCAAGGACTAGCGGGGGGGCGGATGAGCAGTTCTTC. As protein: CASSGLPRTSGGADEQFF.

This clone was detected many times. J is TRBJ2-7 and V is TRBV6-2 or TRBV6-3, with TRBD1 identical over 7 bases. The V gene end was trimmed by 2 bases and the J gene end by 3 bases; junction bases not matched to a gene: 4. The germline CDR1 and CDR2 sequences are MNHEY and SVGEGT. The CDR3 is 14 amino acids. CDR3 sequence (DNA): TGTGCCAGCAGTTACGGGACAGTCGACTACGAGCAGTACTTC. It translates to CASSYGTVDYEQYF.

The sample holds a few counts of this clone. The chain recombines TRBV5-4 with TRBJ2-3; D unresolved. Trimming cost V 4 bases and J 2 bases, with 11 bases left between them. The CDR3 has 14 amino acids. Germline assignment: CDR1 SGHNT and CDR2 YYREEE (reference sequence). The CDR3 reads CASSPSANTDTQYF. The CDR3 DNA sequence: TGTGCCAGCAGCCCTAGTGCGAACACAGATACGCAGTATTTT.

The chain uses TRBV9 and TRBJ2-1, with D perhaps matching TRBD2 (6 bases). The V gene lost 0 bases and the J gene lost 8 bases, with 15 bases spanning the gap. The CDR3 totals 15 residues. Looked up from germline, CDR1 is SGDLS and CDR2 is YYNGEE. The DNA for the CDR3 is TGTGCCAGCAGCGTAGACGGGGGAGGTTACTATGAGCAGTTCTTC. It translates to CASSVDGGGYYEQFF. The full variable domain, its missing parts supplied by reference TRBV9 and TRBJ2-1, is DSGVTQTPKHLITATGQRVTLRCSPRSGDLSVYWYQQSLDQGLQFLIQYYNGEERAKGNILERFSAQQFPDLHSELNLSSLELGDSALYFCASSVDGGGYYEQFFGPGTRLTVL.